Listed below are T cell receptor beta chains from one sample, sequenced in a study of vaccination effects on CD4 cells after COVID-19. For these TCRs, the target antigens are not known. Produced via immunoSEQ multiplex PCR; TCRdb's table is partial and in-frame only. The sample has about 73,000 clones; around 79% are singletons. The input for sequencing was CD4+ T cells from PBMCs cultured with HCoV-NL63 spike peptides, taken before COVID-19 vaccination. These receptors all stem from a human donor who received a COVID-19 vaccine. Each CDR3 is given with its conserved first and last residue. The D gene is left open where the match is weak. Clone size is not always given. Where it is, it says once, few, many or a class for expanded clones.

CDR3: CASSPEGGSDTEAFF
DNA: TGTGCCAGCTCACCTGAAGGGGGCTCGGACACTGAAGCTTTCTTT
J: TRBJ1-1
V: TRBV18
D: TRBD1
size: NA
length: 15

CDR3: CASSRDRGPETQYF
DNA: TGTGCCAGCAGCCGAGACAGGGGGCCAGAGACCCAGTACTTC
J: TRBJ2-5
V: TRBV14
D: TRBD1
size: NA
length: 14

CDR3: CASSLDRRDTQYF
DNA: TGCGCCAGCAGCCTGGACCGCCGAGATACGCAGTATTTT
J: TRBJ2-3
V: TRBV5-1
D: NA
size: NA
length: 13

CDR3: CAWSLDVVYNSPLHF
DNA: TGTGCCTGGAGTCTGGACGTCGTCTATAATTCACCCCTCCACTTT
J: TRBJ1-6
V: TRBV30
D: NA
size: few
length: 15

CDR3: CASSQPEDRRGFQYF
DNA: TGTGCCAGCAGCCAACCCGAGGACCGGAGAGGCTTTCAGTACTTC
J: TRBJ2-4
V: TRBV3-1/TRBV3-2
D: NA
size: few
length: 15

CDR3: CASSPRQGRDTGELFF
DNA: TGTGCCAGCTCACCACGTCAGGGACGTGACACCGGGGAGCTGTTTTTT
J: TRBJ2-2
V: TRBV18
D: NA
size: NA
length: 16

CDR3: CASSYSETSTDTQYF
DNA: TGTGCCAGCAGTTACAGCGAAACTAGCACAGATACGCAGTATTTT
J: TRBJ2-3
V: TRBV6-2/TRBV6-3
D: NA
size: NA
length: 15

CDR3: CASSLASGGLTGTQYF
DNA: TGTGCCAGCAGCCTCGCTAGCGGGGGGCTCACGGGGACCCAGTACTTC
J: TRBJ2-5
V: TRBV3-1/TRBV3-2
D: TRBD2
size: NA
length: 16

CDR3: CATSSGGQHSGNTIYF
DNA: TGTGCCACCAGCAGTGGGGGGCAACACTCTGGAAACACCATATATTTT
J: TRBJ1-3
V: TRBV15
D: NA
size: NA
length: 16

CDR3: CASPGRPGGPPTQETQYF
DNA: TGTGCCAGCCCTGGCCGGCCGGGGGGTCCACCAACTCAAGAGACCCAGTACTTC
J: TRBJ2-5
V: TRBV5-8
D: TRBD2
size: NA
length: 18

CDR3: CASSLDGITAFF
DNA: TGTGCCAGCAGCTTGGATGGCATAACAGCTTTCTTT
J: TRBJ1-1
V: TRBV5-4
D: NA
size: NA
length: 12

CDR3: CASSLLPGTEAFF
DNA: TGCGCCAGCAGCTTGCTCCCAGGAACTGAAGCTTTCTTT
J: TRBJ1-1
V: TRBV5-1
D: NA
size: once
length: 13

CDR3: CATSGSGYSNQPQHF
DNA: TGTGCCACCAGCGGTTCGGGTTATAGCAATCAGCCCCAGCATTTT
J: TRBJ1-5
V: TRBV24-1
D: NA
size: once
length: 15

CDR3: CATSLDRGDTIYF
DNA: TGTGCCACCAGCCTTGACAGGGGGGACACCATATATTTT
J: TRBJ1-3
V: TRBV15
D: TRBD1
size: NA
length: 13

CDR3: CASSTQGQVTYNEQFF
DNA: TGTGCCAGCAGCACCCAGGGACAGGTAACCTACAATGAGCAGTTCTTC
J: TRBJ2-1
V: TRBV7-2
D: TRBD1
size: NA
length: 16

CDR3: CASSEEGNYGYTF
DNA: TGTGCCAGCAGTGAAGAGGGCAACTATGGCTACACCTTC
J: TRBJ1-2
V: TRBV2
D: NA
size: NA
length: 13

CDR3: CASSLGTGGRQETQYF
DNA: TGCGCCAGCAGCTTAGGGACAGGGGGCCGACAAGAGACCCAGTACTTC
J: TRBJ2-5
V: TRBV5-1
D: TRBD1
size: NA
length: 16

CDR3: CATGLAGEPYTDTQYF
DNA: TGTGCCACAGGACTAGCGGGTGAGCCCTACACAGATACGCAGTATTTT
J: TRBJ2-3
V: TRBV24-1
D: TRBD2
size: NA
length: 16

CDR3: CASSLDRVVDTQYF
DNA: TGCGCCAGCAGCTTAGACAGGGTTGTAGATACGCAGTATTTT
J: TRBJ2-3
V: TRBV5-1
D: TRBD1
size: once
length: 14

CDR3: CASNPQGYNEQFF
DNA: TGTGCCAGCAATCCTCAGGGTTACAATGAGCAGTTCTTC
J: TRBJ2-1
V: TRBV2
D: NA
size: NA
length: 13

CDR3: CASSPRGQGYGYTF
DNA: TGTGCCAGCTCACCTCGAGGACAGGGCTATGGCTACACCTTC
J: TRBJ1-2
V: TRBV18
D: TRBD1
size: NA
length: 14

CDR3: CASRIRRGGKRDTEAFF
DNA: TGTGCCAGTAGGATCAGGAGGGGTGGGAAGAGAGACACTGAAGCTTTCTTT
J: TRBJ1-1
V: TRBV19
D: NA
size: NA
length: 17

CDR3: CASSHGWGQPQHF
DNA: TGTGCCAGCAGTCATGGGTGGGGTCAGCCCCAGCATTTT
J: TRBJ1-5
V: TRBV6-5
D: NA
size: few
length: 13

CDR3: CASSQAHELAGKRTPGSCFF
DNA: NA
J: TRBJ2-2
V: TRBV3-1/TRBV3-2
D: NA
size: NA
length: 20

CDR3: CASSLSPGSAEKLFF
DNA: TGTGCCAGCAGCCTCAGTCCGGGCTCCGCTGAAAAACTGTTTTTT
J: TRBJ1-4
V: TRBV9
D: NA
size: few
length: 15

CDR3: CASRGGEGRETQYF
DNA: TGTGCCAGCAGGGGCGGGGAGGGTCGGGAGACCCAGTACTTC
J: TRBJ2-5
V: TRBV6-6
D: TRBD2
size: NA
length: 14

CDR3: CATSDPSAGSRPQETQYF
DNA: TGTGCCACCAGTGATCCCTCCGCCGGCTCCCGGCCCCAAGAGACCCAGTACTTC
J: TRBJ2-5
V: TRBV24-1
D: NA
size: NA
length: 18

CDR3: CASSPGRNMNTEAFF
DNA: TGTGCCAGCTCACCGGGCCGAAACATGAACACTGAAGCTTTCTTT
J: TRBJ1-1
V: TRBV18
D: NA
size: NA
length: 15

CDR3: CASSGNRGTQPQHF
DNA: TGTGCCAGCAGTGGAAATCGGGGGACTCAGCCCCAGCATTTT
J: TRBJ1-5
V: TRBV28
D: NA
size: NA
length: 14

CDR3: CSVVAGGRSTDTQYF
DNA: TGCAGCGTTGTCGCCGGGGGGCGATCAACAGATACGCAGTATTTT
J: TRBJ2-3
V: TRBV29-1
D: NA
size: NA
length: 15

CDR3: CASSSLHPSWQGPDTQYF
DNA: TGTGCCAGCAGTTCGTTACATCCATCGTGGCAGGGGCCAGATACGCAGTATTTT
J: TRBJ2-3
V: TRBV6-2/TRBV6-3
D: NA
size: NA
length: 18

CDR3: CASSIIGRGPIEAFF
DNA: TGTGCCAGTAGTATTATAGGCAGGGGGCCTATTGAAGCTTTCTTT
J: TRBJ1-1
V: TRBV19
D: TRBD1
size: NA
length: 15

CDR3: CASSEAPARAEQFF
DNA: TGTGCCAGCAGTGAAGCCCCTGCAAGGGCAGAGCAGTTCTTC
J: TRBJ2-1
V: TRBV25-1
D: NA
size: few
length: 14

CDR3: CASNDRAESTGELFF
DNA: TGCGCCAGCAACGACAGGGCTGAGAGCACCGGGGAGCTGTTTTTT
J: TRBJ2-2
V: TRBV5-1
D: TRBD1
size: NA
length: 15

CDR3: CATSRDNYLTSTDTQYF
DNA: TGTGCCACCAGCAGGGACAATTACTTGACTAGCACAGATACGCAGTATTTT
J: TRBJ2-3
V: TRBV15
D: NA
size: NA
length: 17

CDR3: CASSQGRGGEYQETQYF
DNA: TGTGCCAGCAGCCAAGGACGAGGGGGCGAGTACCAAGAGACCCAGTACTTC
J: TRBJ2-5
V: TRBV3-1/TRBV3-2
D: TRBD1
size: NA
length: 17

CDR3: CASTPTSGGLRFF
DNA: TGTGCCAGCACCCCCACTAGCGGGGGGCTGAGGTTCTTC
J: TRBJ2-1
V: TRBV6-6
D: TRBD2
size: NA
length: 13

CDR3: CASGLVEPEAFF
DNA: TGTGCTAGTGGTTTGGTCGAACCGGAAGCTTTCTTT
J: TRBJ1-1
V: TRBV12-5
D: NA
size: NA
length: 12

CDR3: CASSRIMGTSGGRGNTGELFF
DNA: TGTGCCAGTAGTCGGATTATGGGGACTAGCGGGGGGAGGGGGAACACCGGGGAGCTGTTTTTT
J: TRBJ2-2
V: TRBV19
D: TRBD2
size: NA
length: 21

CDR3: CASSVATVASGGARTGELFF
DNA: TGTGCCAGCAGCGTAGCAACGGTGGCTAGCGGGGGGGCGCGGACCGGGGAGCTGTTTTTT
J: TRBJ2-2
V: TRBV9
D: TRBD2
size: NA
length: 20

CDR3: CASSSSGGSNYGYTF
DNA: TGTGCCAGTAGTTCCTCGGGGGGGTCCAACTATGGCTACACCTTC
J: TRBJ1-2
V: TRBV19
D: NA
size: NA
length: 15

CDR3: CASGGLISGNTIYF
DNA: TGTGCCAGCGGTGGACTGATCTCTGGAAACACCATATATTTT
J: TRBJ1-3
V: TRBV2
D: NA
size: NA
length: 14

CDR3: CASSALGQGGTGELFF
DNA: TGTGCCAGCAGCGCCCTAGGACAGGGTGGCACCGGGGAGCTGTTTTTT
J: TRBJ2-2
V: TRBV2
D: TRBD1
size: NA
length: 16

CDR3: CASRADRGGANVLTF
DNA: TGTGCCAGCAGGGCGGACAGGGGTGGGGCCAACGTCCTGACTTTC
J: TRBJ2-6
V: TRBV6-5
D: TRBD1
size: NA
length: 15

CDR3: CASTGTGGAGNQPQHF
DNA: TGTGCCAGTACCGGGACAGGGGGCGCGGGCAATCAGCCCCAGCATTTT
J: TRBJ1-5
V: TRBV2
D: TRBD1
size: NA
length: 16

CDR3: CASPILPALTGVGQETQYF
DNA: TGTGCCAGCCCCATCCTCCCCGCTTTGACAGGGGTTGGGCAAGAGACCCAGTACTTC
J: TRBJ2-5
V: TRBV5-8
D: TRBD1
size: once
length: 19

CDR3: CASSVVPGVPETQYF
DNA: TGTGCCAGCAGCGTAGTTCCAGGGGTCCCAGAGACCCAGTACTTC
J: TRBJ2-5
V: TRBV9
D: NA
size: NA
length: 15

CDR3: CASRQGGNRQPQHF
DNA: TGTGCCAGCAGACAGGGGGGAAACCGTCAGCCCCAGCATTTT
J: TRBJ1-5
V: TRBV28
D: TRBD1
size: NA
length: 14

CDR3: CAISESKGFGETQYF
DNA: TGTGCCATCAGTGAGTCTAAGGGGTTTGGAGAGACCCAGTACTTC
J: TRBJ2-5
V: TRBV10-3
D: NA
size: NA
length: 15